This TCR beta chain derives from a study of T cell repertoires in cytomegalovirus infection. On the study more broadly: An indication of both CMV infection and matching HLA type came from public TCR beta signatures.

Turning to this clonotype: Without the conserved terminal phenylalanine or tryptophan, this CDR3 likely stems from a read error. No DNA is shown, since the ends of the CDR3 on it are uncertain; the CDR3 is the one TCRdb lists.

The CDR3 contains 15 residues when both ends are counted. Germline lookup yields CDR1 SGHTA and CDR2 FQGNSA. A single record per CDR3 protein comes from TCRdb applying MiXCR to the reads. The sample shows some 400,000 distinct CDR3 sequences, 15% to 20% of them seen only once. This receptor was obtained from a human donor in good health (CMV status not recorded). Some clones in this sample may be carry-over from other donors' samples. The rearrangement links TRBV7-2 to TRBJ2-1; the table's D call, TRBD2, was not checked against the DNA. The source material was PBMCs. The CDR3 sequence: CASSFSGGRYNEQCV.